Listed below are T cell receptor beta chains from one sample, sequenced in a study of OX40 agonist ivuxolimab in advanced cancers. TCRdb keeps only in-frame clones here, not all; method: immunoSEQ multiplex PCR. The table records 75,000 to 100,000 clones, more than 75% of them present only once. Sample: CD4+ or CD8+ T cells sorted from blood, taken in a trial of the OX40 agonist ivuxolimab. The receptors were sampled from an adult with an advanced solid tumor such as melanoma, head and neck, liver or kidney cancer. Each CDR3 is given without its conserved first and last residue.

j_call	v_call	cdr3_aa
TRBJ1-1	TRBV27	ASSSTGGVSEAF
TRBJ1-2	TRBV6-6	ASSYRGEGYT
TRBJ2-5	TRBV9	ASSVGVREPGQETQY
TRBJ1-5	TRBV7-2	ASSLIGGQPQH
TRBJ1-1	TRBV19	ASSWTGNTEAF
TRBJ1-1	TRBV5-1	ASSLVRMGFSTEAF
TRBJ2-7	TRBV4-3	ASSQNHQAGGPNSYEQY
TRBJ1-5	TRBV5-6	ASSLSGGNQPQH
TRBJ2-7	TRBV18	ASSPPQGYYEQY
TRBJ2-5	TRBV20-1	SARDEETQY
TRBJ1-5	TRBV30	AWSVSSLNQPQH
TRBJ1-2	TRBV25-1	ASSLLGNYGYT
TRBJ1-1	TRBV7-2	ASSLNIAEAF
TRBJ2-5	TRBV25-1	ASSEYGGLAGEETQY
TRBJ1-1	TRBV21-1	ASSKIGWNGQYTEAF
TRBJ2-7	TRBV20-1	SAGNFDEQY
TRBJ1-2	TRBV27	ASSPQGELDGYT
TRBJ1-4	TRBV6-1	ASVRQDGTNEKLF
TRBJ2-1	TRBV7-2	ASSLGPGQVVNEQF
TRBJ2-5	TRBV10-3	AISAGAQETQY
TRBJ2-5	TRBV9	ASSGGQKETQY
TRBJ2-7	TRBV7-2	ASSSRGAGPYEQY
TRBJ2-7	TRBV7-9	ASSLVPGSGEQY
TRBJ2-3	TRBV30	AWSPGGDTQY
TRBJ2-1	TRBV15	ATSRDLVHFTSGSF
TRBJ2-1	TRBV5-1	ASSFGQSSYNEQF
TRBJ1-1	TRBV6-6	ASSYLNTEAF
TRBJ1-4	TRBV30	AWSKGRRDEKLF
TRBJ2-1	TRBV29-1	SSGTGGNEQF
TRBJ2-7	TRBV30	AWSNGQGYEQY
TRBJ2-3	TRBV11-2	ASSMGLLLANATDTQY
TRBJ1-4	TRBV7-9	ASSSKGEANEKLF
TRBJ1-1	TRBV27	ASRGTPNTEAF
TRBJ2-1	TRBV10-3	AISESMVGGTREQF
TRBJ2-1	TRBV7-2	ASSLDSHNEQF
TRBJ1-3	TRBV5-1	ASSPGTNPGNTIY
TRBJ2-7	TRBV15	ATSPLAGSSYEQY
TRBJ2-7	TRBV4-1	ASSQVGGGYEQY
TRBJ2-1	TRBV9	ASSALGVENNEQF
TRBJ1-3	TRBV30	AWSVPYPGNTIY
TRBJ1-1	TRBV28	ASSLLASEAF